This TCR beta chain was recorded in a study of cytomegalovirus exposure and HLA in healthy donors. The donors were in the approximately 110-subject validation cohort; that cohort was separate from the roughly 700-subject first cohort. Sequencing was performed with immunoSEQ multiplex PCR; in TCRdb, only in-frame clones are kept and a portion is missing. The table has 100,000 to 150,000 clones, 80% to 90% seen once. V lost 2 bases and J lost 10, with 11 bases in between. The CDR3 consists of 12 residues. The V gene's germline CDR1 is MNHEY and CDR2 SVGAGI. What was sequenced was PBMCs. This chain joins TRBV6-5 and TRBJ1-1; D is ambiguous. This clonotype originated in a woman aged 18-30 years in good health and CMV-seronegative. CDR3: CASSYGLGRAFF. In DNA form, the CDR3 reads TGTGCCAGCAGTTACGGGCTCGGTAGAGCTTTCTTT.